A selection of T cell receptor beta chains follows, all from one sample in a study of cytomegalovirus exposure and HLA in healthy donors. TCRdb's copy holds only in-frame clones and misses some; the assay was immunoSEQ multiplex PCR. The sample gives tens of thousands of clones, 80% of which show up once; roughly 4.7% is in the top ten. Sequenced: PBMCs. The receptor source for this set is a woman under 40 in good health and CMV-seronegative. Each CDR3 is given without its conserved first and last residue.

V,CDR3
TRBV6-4,ASSDSATDTQY
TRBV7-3,ASSLSSSGGETQY
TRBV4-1,ASSSLLAGTTYEQY
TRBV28,ASSDGANYGYT
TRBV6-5,ASGTSSNEQF
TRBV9,ASSKTGSHTEAF
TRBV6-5,ASRGAGTGSQPQH
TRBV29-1,SVEFRLAGGPTDTQY
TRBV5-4,ASSLGGKNTEAF
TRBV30,AWSGNRESKNIQY
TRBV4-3,ASSQVYRDSHYEQY
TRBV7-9,ASSLQGNTEAF
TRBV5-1,ASRLVTGLSNQPQH
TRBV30,AWHTGHSGNTIY
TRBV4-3,ASRLTGTSGSEQY
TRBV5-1,ASSWGQTNDEQF
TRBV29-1,SVEYRADSYEQY
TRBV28,ASRQDSFYGYT
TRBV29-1,SVRLAGGAPDTQY
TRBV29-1,SQIAGEGLETQY
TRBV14,ASSQAWNTGELF
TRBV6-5,ASSYRDRANNEQF
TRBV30,AWSVLPLSYEQY
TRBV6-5,ASSLGGGARETQY
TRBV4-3,ASSQNRGVEQF
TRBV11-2,ASSYLASYEQY
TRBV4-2,ASSPRTSGGVGETQY
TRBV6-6,ASSFYPGQNTEAF
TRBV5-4,ASSSMKGGWGYT
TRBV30,AWSAGTVYGYT
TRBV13,ASSQTGVGVVEQY
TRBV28,ASSLWASGNYEQY
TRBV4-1,ASRGDRDLLTDTQY
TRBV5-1,ASSLDYSPNQPQH
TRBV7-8,ASSLAGTIRNQPQH
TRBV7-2,ASSSGQNSRAF
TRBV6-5,ASGLAGIAGELF
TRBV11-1,ASSLAYSLEAF
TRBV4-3,ASSHQTPGLSYNEQF
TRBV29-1,SAKGQGLFSDEQY
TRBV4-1,ASSSRETQY
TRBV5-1,ASSSRQGGEKLF
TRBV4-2,ASSQEGGTYEQY
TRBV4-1,ASSSGLAGSSYEQY
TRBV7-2,ASSLVPHYRVRSTEAF
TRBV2,ASSGGGTSYEQY